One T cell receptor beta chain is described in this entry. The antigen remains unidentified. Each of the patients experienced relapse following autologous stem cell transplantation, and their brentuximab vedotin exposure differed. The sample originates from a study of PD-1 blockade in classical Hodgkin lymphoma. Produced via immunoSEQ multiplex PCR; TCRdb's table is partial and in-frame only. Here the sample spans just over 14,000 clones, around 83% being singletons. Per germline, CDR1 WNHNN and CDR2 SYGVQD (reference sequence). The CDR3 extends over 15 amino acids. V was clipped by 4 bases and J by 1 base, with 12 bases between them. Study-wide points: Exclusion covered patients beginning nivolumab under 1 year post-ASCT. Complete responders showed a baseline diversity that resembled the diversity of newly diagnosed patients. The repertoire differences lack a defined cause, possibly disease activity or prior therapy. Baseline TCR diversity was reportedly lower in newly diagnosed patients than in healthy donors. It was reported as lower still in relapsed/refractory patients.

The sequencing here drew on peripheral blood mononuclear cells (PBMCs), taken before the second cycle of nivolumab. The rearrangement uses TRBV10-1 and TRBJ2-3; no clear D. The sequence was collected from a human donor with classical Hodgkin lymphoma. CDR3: CASSAGARGTDTQYF. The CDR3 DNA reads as TGCGCCAGCAGTGCCGGCGCTAGAGGCACAGATACGCAGTATTTT.